Below, 22 T cell receptor beta chains from the same sample are listed, as sequenced in a study of somatic mutations in cytotoxic T cells in rheumatoid arthritis listed by TCRdb under 2017. To prepare the library, the immunoSEQ multiplex PCR assay was applied. In its TCRdb copy, this immuneACCESS table keeps in-frame sequences only and misses some clones. Where compared with another copy, unresolved V genes explain less than half of these, and the others have no known cause. The sample profile shows around 13,000 clones; more than 65% of them were found once. The ten largest account for around a fifth of the sample. Input material: CD8+ T cells sorted from blood. The receptor set was obtained from an adult with rheumatoid arthritis.

As DNA, the CDR3 is TGTGCCAGCAGCTTGCCGGATCAGGGTTACACTGAAGCTTTCTTT. Translated, it gives CASSLPDQGYTEAFF. This chain uses TRBV7-9 with TRBJ1-1, with D possibly being TRBD1 (5 bases). The CDR3 is 15 residues long. Deletions cut 3 bases from V and 3 bases from J, with 14 bases between. Germline V gene lookup returns CDR1 SEHNR and CDR2 FQNEAQ (reference sequence).

The rearrangement links TRBV2 to TRBJ1-4; perhaps TRBD1 as D (5 bases). V gave up 1 base and J gave up 13 bases, with 7 bases separating them. The germline V gene has CDR1 SNHLY and CDR2 FYNNEI. This CDR3 comprises 11 residues. CDR3 loop: CASSEDRPLFF. CDR3 bases: TGTGCCAGCAGTGAAGACAGGCCACTGTTTTTT.

This sequence joins TRBV6-1 and TRBJ2-3, with a tentative D call TRBD2 (6 bases). The CDR3 loop spans 13 amino acids. CDR1 MNHNS and CDR2 SASEGT come from the germline V gene. Deletions cut 7 bases from V and 3 bases from J, with 11 bases between. The chain's CDR3 is CASTASETDTQYF. CDR3 nucleotides: TGTGCCAGCACTGCTAGCGAGACAGATACGCAGTATTTT.

This rearrangement joins TRBV27 to TRBJ2-3; 10 bases agree with TRBD2. The CDR3 loop spans 15 amino acids. Per germline, CDR1 MNHEY and CDR2 SMNVEV (reference sequence). V lost 5 bases to trimming and J lost 3 bases; unmatched junction nucleotides: 5. CDR3 nucleotides: TGTGCCAGCAGTCAGTCTAGCGGGAGAACAGATACGCAGTATTTT. Its translation is CASSQSSGRTDTQYF.

The rearrangement uses TRBV28 and TRBJ1-1, with D perhaps TRBD1 (6 bases). Germline CDR1 reads MDHEN; CDR2 reads SYDVKM. The CDR3 spans 13 residues. Trimming cost V 3 bases and J 4 bases, with 9 bases left between them. The CDR3 loop reads CASSFRGATEAFF. The CDR3 nucleotides are TGTGCCAGCAGTTTTCGGGGGGCCACTGAAGCTTTCTTT. Using reference TRBV28 and TRBJ1-1 for the parts outside the CDR3, the full variable domain is DVKVTQSSRYLVKRTGEKVFLECVQDMDHENMFWYRQDPGLGLRLIYFSYDVKMKEKGDIPEGYSVSREKKERFSLILESASTNQTSMYLCASSFRGATEAFFGQGTRLTVV.

The chain recombines TRBV11-2 with TRBJ2-7; 10 bases match TRBD2. V dropped 5 bases and J dropped 3; count of bases not matched to a gene: 10. This CDR3 has 16 residues. The germline V gene encodes CDR1 SGHAT and CDR2 FQNNGV. CDR3 coding DNA: TGTGCCAGCAGCATGCCCCCTAGCGGGAGTCTCTACGAGCAGTACTTC. It translates to CASSMPPSGSLYEQYF.

J is TRBJ2-7 and V is TRBV5-3, with 10 bases identical to TRBD1. TRBV5-3 is placed among ORFs of uncertain function. The CDR3 has 14 amino acids. Trimming at V came to 4 bases and at J to 7 bases, leaving 8 bases not matched to a gene. The CDR3 DNA reads TGTGCCAGAAGCAACCGGGACAGGGGCGGAGAGCAGTACTTC. As protein: CARSNRDRGGEQYF.

V is TRBV19 and J is TRBJ1-2; D not certain. In germline, CDR1 is LNHDA, CDR2 SQIVND (reference sequence). The V end lost 5 bases, the J end lost 4 bases, and 23 bases lay between the germline ends. This CDR3 spans 17 amino acids. CDR3 bases: TGTGCCAGTAGTTCGGGTGAGACTGAGGCCCTACTCTATGGCTACACCTTC. Protein sequence: CASSSGETEALLYGYTF. Drawing the rest from reference TRBV19 and TRBJ1-2, the complete variable domain is DGGITQSPKYLFRKEGQNVTLSCEQNLNHDAMYWYRQDPGQGLRLIYYSQIVNDFQKGDIAEGYSVSREKKESFPLTVTSAQKNPTAFYLCASSSGETEALLYGYTFGSGTRLTVV.

V and J are TRBV19 and TRBJ1-3; 7 bases align to TRBD1. The CDR3 is 15 residues long. The trim removed 3 bases at V and 0 bases at J, leaving 2 bases unmatched. Per germline, CDR1 LNHDA and CDR2 SQIVND (reference sequence). The CDR3 loop is CASSIDRVSGNTIYF. For the CDR3, the DNA is TGTGCCAGTAGTATCGACAGGGTCTCTGGAAACACCATATATTTT.

This chain uses TRBV28 with TRBJ2-1; D is unclear. The CDR3 contains 10 residues. The V gene lost 2 bases and the J gene lost 9 bases, with 2 bases spanning the gap. The germline CDR1 and CDR2 sequences are MDHEN and SYDVKM. DNA for the CDR3: TGTGCCAGCAGTTTAGGTGAGCAGTTCTTC. Protein product: CASSLGEQFF.

The chain links TRBV7-9 to TRBJ1-1; D is unresolved. CDR1 and CDR2 from the germline V gene are SEHNR and FQNEAQ (reference sequence). The CDR3 length is 11 residues. V gave up 1 base and J gave up 7 bases, with 4 bases separating them. The CDR3 here is CASSLESEAFF. Written as DNA, the CDR3 is TGTGCCAGCAGCTTAGAGAGTGAAGCTTTCTTT. Looking up the rest from reference TRBV7-9 and TRBJ1-1 gives the full variable domain: DTGVSQNPRHKITKRGQNVTFRCDPISEHNRLYWYRQTLGQGPEFLTYFQNEAQLEKSRLLSDRFSAERPKGSFSTLEIQRTEQGDSAMYLCASSLESEAFFGQGTRLTVV.

The sample holds a few counts of this clone. The chain carries TRBV5-1 and TRBJ2-7; TRBD2 is a possible D gene (6 bases). The CDR3 runs to 14 residues. The germline CDR1 and CDR2 sequences are SGHRS and YFSETQ. The V gene lost 2 bases and the J gene lost 3 bases, with 12 bases spanning the gap. The DNA of the CDR3 is TGCGCCAGCAGCTTCGCGCTGGGGGGCTACGAGCAGTACTTC. Its translation is CASSFALGGYEQYF.

The chain is built from TRBV28 and TRBJ2-1; 9 bases match TRBD2. CDR1 is MDHEN, CDR2 SYDVKM, per germline. The ends lost 5 bases at V and 8 bases at J; junction bases unmatched: 4. The CDR3 contains 13 residues. For the CDR3, the DNA is TGTGCCAGCAGTATTAGCGGGAGCTATGAGCAGTTCTTC. Its translation: CASSISGSYEQFF.

The rearrangement links TRBV7-8 to TRBJ2-7, with D uncertain. Germline lookup yields CDR1 SGHVS and CDR2 FQNEAQ. The CDR3 has 13 amino acids. The V end lost 5 bases, the J end lost 2 bases, and 10 bases lay between the germline ends. CDR3 in DNA: TGTGCCAGCAGCGCTCTTACGGCCTACGAGCAGTACTTC. This encodes CASSALTAYEQYF.

The chain links TRBV29-1 to TRBJ1-3, with 8 bases aligning to TRBD1. The germline gives CDR1 SQVTM, CDR2 ANQGSEA. The CDR3 has 13 amino acids. With 6 bases clipped from V and 4 bases from J, the junction kept 5 bases outside the gene matches. CDR3 bases: TGCAGCGTAATCGACAGGGGCGGAAACACCATATATTTT. Amino acids: CSVIDRGGNTIYF.

DNA for the CDR3: TGCGCCAGCAGCTTTCCCGGTCGTTGGGAGCAGTACTTC. Its protein is CASSFPGRWEQYF. The chain carries TRBV5-1 and TRBJ2-7; D is undetermined. Germline CDR1 SGHRS, CDR2 YFSETQ. Trimming took 2 bases from V and 7 from J, leaving 13 bases between them. This CDR3 region has 13 residues.

V usage is TRBV27 and J usage is TRBJ1-2; D call uncertain. Germline-derived CDR1 and CDR2 are MNHEY and SMNVEV (reference sequence). The length of the CDR3 is 13 residues. Trimming took 2 bases from V and 2 from J, leaving 6 bases between them. This chain's CDR3 is CASSLTGNYGYTF. The DNA for the CDR3 is TGTGCCAGCAGTTTAACGGGCAACTATGGCTACACCTTC.

This chain connects TRBV7-8 to TRBJ2-1, with TRBD2 matching over 12 bases. Germline values: CDR1 SGHVS, CDR2 FQNEAQ. The CDR3 totals 16 residues. Trimming at V came to 6 bases and at J to 4 bases, leaving 7 bases not matched to a gene. CDR3 protein: CASSSGLAGLYNEQFF. The CDR3 region has the DNA TGTGCCAGCAGTTCGGGACTAGCGGGCCTATACAATGAGCAGTTCTTC.

This clone occurred a few times. The rearrangement links TRBV28 to TRBJ1-1; D not certain. The CDR3 has 14 residues. Deletions cut 5 bases from V and 1 base from J, with 11 bases between. Germline loops: CDR1 MDHEN, CDR2 SYDVKM. CDR3 sequence reads: CASSPPDGNTEAFF. In DNA, the CDR3 is TGTGCCAGCAGTCCCCCGGACGGGAACACTGAAGCTTTCTTT.

This rearrangement joins TRBV30 to TRBJ2-5, with D maybe TRBD2 (5 bases). This CDR3 is built from 14 residues. V lost 2 bases and J 1 base, leaving 11 bases between the germline ends. The germline gives CDR1 GTSNPN, CDR2 SVGIG (reference sequence). The CDR3 protein is CAWSFAAAQETQYF. CDR3 coding DNA: TGTGCCTGGAGTTTTGCAGCGGCCCAAGAGACCCAGTACTTC.

This chain connects TRBV7-9 to TRBJ1-2; the D gene is possibly TRBD1 (5 bases). Trimming shortened V by 1 base and J by 4 bases, and 10 bases separated the two germline ends. Germline V gives CDR1 SEHNR, CDR2 FQNEAQ (reference sequence). The CDR3 length is 14 residues. CDR3 sequence reads: CASSLVGESYGYTF. The DNA of the CDR3 is TGTGCCAGCAGCTTAGTAGGGGAAAGCTATGGCTACACCTTC.

In its sample, this clone was seen a few times. The V and J genes are TRBV7-3 and TRBJ2-1, with TRBD2 identical over 10 bases. V dropped 4 bases and J dropped 0; count of bases not matched to a gene: 6. The CDR3 length is 17 residues. Germline assignment: CDR1 SGHTA and CDR2 FQGTGA. CDR3 amino acids: CASSWGTSASSYNEQFF. The CDR3 region has the DNA TGTGCCAGCAGCTGGGGGACTAGCGCGAGCTCCTACAATGAGCAGTTCTTC.